This T cell receptor beta chain comes out of a study of CD8 T cells in ankylosing spondylitis. TCRdb recomputed calls from the 5' RACE reads with MiXCR, one row per CDR3 protein. The data show under 300,000 distinct CDR3 sequences, about a sixth seen once. This clonotype was seen more than once but under ten times. V dropped 6 bases and J dropped 4; count of bases not matched to a gene: 6. This CDR3 region has 14 residues. Germline CDR1 MNHEY, CDR2 SVGEGT. This TCR was sampled from a male donor with ankylosing spondylitis or in good health (not recorded which). Sample: blood, either unsorted or a sorted T cell fraction (not recorded which). The chain is built from TRBV6-2 or TRBV6-3 and TRBJ2-7, with 10 bases identical to TRBD2. CDR3 DNA: TGTGCCAGCAGCCTAGCGGGAGTGGGTTACGAGCAGTACTTC. Its translation is CASSLAGVGYEQYF.